This T cell receptor beta chain was sequenced in a study of T-cell reconstitution after alpha-beta-depleted transplantation in children. Study outcomes and limitations: Alpha-beta T cells present about two months after transplant were reported to originate from several hundred expanded graft clones.

Looked up from germline, CDR1 is SQVTM and CDR2 is ANQGSEA. This CDR3 has 10 residues. Trimming cost V 4 bases and J 6 bases, with 3 bases left between them. Using unique molecular identifiers, the investigators prepared the TCRbeta library. From the PCR reads, TCRdb called clonotypes with MiXCR, one entry per CDR3 protein. The sample comprises some 830,000 distinct CDR3 sequences, 15% to 20% of which are singletons, and under 6% rests with the top ten. This clonotype was recorded at least ten times. Its matching antigen is unknown. The material sequenced was PBMCs, mostly from graft donor cells, taken 360 days after TCRalphabeta/CD19-depleted stem cell transplant. The rearrangement links TRBV29-1 to TRBJ2-2; D unclear. The source is a male patient younger than 18 who had a stem cell transplant for acute lymphoblastic leukemia, so the T cells may come from the graft donor. The CDR3 bases are TGCAGCGTTGGGCCCGGGGAGCTGTTTTTT. Protein sequence: CSVGPGELFF.